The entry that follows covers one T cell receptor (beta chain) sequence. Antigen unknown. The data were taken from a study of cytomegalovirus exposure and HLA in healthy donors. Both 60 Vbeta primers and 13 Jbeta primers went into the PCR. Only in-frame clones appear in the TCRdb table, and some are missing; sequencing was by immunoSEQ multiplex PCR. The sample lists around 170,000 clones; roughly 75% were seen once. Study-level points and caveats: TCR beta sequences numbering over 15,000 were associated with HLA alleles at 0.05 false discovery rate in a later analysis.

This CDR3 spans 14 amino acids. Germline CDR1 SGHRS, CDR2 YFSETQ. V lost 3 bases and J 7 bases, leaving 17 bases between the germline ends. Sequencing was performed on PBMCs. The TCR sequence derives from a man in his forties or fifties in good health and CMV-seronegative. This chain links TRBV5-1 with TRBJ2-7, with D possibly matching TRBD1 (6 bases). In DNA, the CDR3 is TGCGCCAGCAGCTCTGGCGACAGGATCTCTGAGCAGTACTTC. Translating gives CASSSGDRISEQYF.